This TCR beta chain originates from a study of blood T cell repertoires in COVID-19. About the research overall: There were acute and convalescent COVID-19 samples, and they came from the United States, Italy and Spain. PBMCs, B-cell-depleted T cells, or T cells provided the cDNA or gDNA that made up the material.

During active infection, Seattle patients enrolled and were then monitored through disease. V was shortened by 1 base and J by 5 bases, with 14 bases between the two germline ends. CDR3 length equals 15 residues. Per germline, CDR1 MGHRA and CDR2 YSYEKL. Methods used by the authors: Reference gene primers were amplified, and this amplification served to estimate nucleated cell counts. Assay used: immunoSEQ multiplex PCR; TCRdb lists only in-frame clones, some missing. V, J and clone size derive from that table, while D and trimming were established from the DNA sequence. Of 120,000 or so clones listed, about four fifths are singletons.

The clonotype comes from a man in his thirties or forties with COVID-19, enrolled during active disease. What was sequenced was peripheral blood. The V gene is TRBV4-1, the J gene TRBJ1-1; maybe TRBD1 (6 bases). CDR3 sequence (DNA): TGCGCCAGCAGCCAAGCTACCAAGGGGGATACTGAAGCTTTCTTT. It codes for CASSQATKGDTEAFF.